This record looks at one TCR beta chain sequence and its context. The antigen is undetermined. TCRdb called the 5' RACE reads again in MiXCR, with one record for every CDR3 protein. This table holds approximately 450,000 distinct CDR3 sequences, roughly 20% found once. Germline V lookup: CDR1 LGHNA, CDR2 YNFKEQ. This CDR3 is built from 17 residues. V lost 0 bases and J lost 6; bases outside the gene matches: 7. The record originates from a study of T cells after yellow fever vaccination. As for the study in general: The SMART-Seq v4 Ultra Low Input method served to prepare the low-cell-number fractions. General study results and limits: A weaker but faster secondary response was observed, peaking on day 5 versus 15.

J is TRBJ2-3 and V is TRBV4-2; TRBD2 agrees at 12 bases. Here the sequenced sample was PBMCs, taken before the yellow fever booster vaccination. This TCR derives from a man between 18 and 29 years old who received the YFV17D yellow fever vaccine. The CDR3 loop reads CASSQDPASGGVDTQYF. The CDR3 DNA reads as TGTGCCAGCAGCCAAGATCCCGCTAGCGGGGGGGTCGATACGCAGTATTTT.